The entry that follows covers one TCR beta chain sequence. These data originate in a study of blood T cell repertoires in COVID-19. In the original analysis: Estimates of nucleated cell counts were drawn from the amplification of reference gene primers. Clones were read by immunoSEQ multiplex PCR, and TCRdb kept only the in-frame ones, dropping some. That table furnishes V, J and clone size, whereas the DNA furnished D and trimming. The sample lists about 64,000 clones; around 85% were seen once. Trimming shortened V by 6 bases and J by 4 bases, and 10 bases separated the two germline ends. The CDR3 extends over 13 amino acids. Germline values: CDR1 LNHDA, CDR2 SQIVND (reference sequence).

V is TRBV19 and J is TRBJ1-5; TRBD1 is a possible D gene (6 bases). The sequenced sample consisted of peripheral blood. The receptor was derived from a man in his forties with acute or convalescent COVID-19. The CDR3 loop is CASRQGPNQPQHF. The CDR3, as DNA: TGTGCCAGTAGACAGGGCCCGAATCAGCCCCAGCATTTT.